Listed here are 16 T cell receptor beta chains from one sample, sequenced in a study of shared clonotypes between healthy human individuals. Data came from immunoSEQ multiplex PCR; TCRdb stores just in-frame clones and leaves some out. The sample records roughly 1,600,000 clones, 98% being singletons. Sequenced sample: naive CD4+ T cells sorted from blood. Subset given: CD45RA+ positively selected. Receptors originate from a young man in good health.

This rearrangement joins TRBV19 to TRBJ2-2, with 7 bases matching TRBD1. The CDR3 is 16 residues long. Unmatched junction bases numbered 3, after V lost 2 bases and J lost 0 bases. The germline CDR1 and CDR2 sequences are LNHDA and SQIVND (reference sequence). CDR3 bases: TGTGCCAGTAGTATAAGACAGGGATCGAACACCGGGGAGCTGTTTTTT. Amino acids: CASSIRQGSNTGELFF.

The V and J genes are TRBV5-4 and TRBJ2-7; 9 bases agree with TRBD1. The CDR3 runs to 13 residues. Looked up from germline, CDR1 is SGHNT and CDR2 is YYREEE (reference sequence). Trimming cost V 4 bases and J 2 bases; bases outside gene matches: 1. The DNA for the CDR3 is TGTGCCAGCAGCGGGACAGGGACCTACGAGCAGTACTTC. Translation gives CASSGTGTYEQYF.

The J gene is TRBJ2-1, the V gene TRBV9, with unresolved D. V lost 4 bases to trimming and J lost 0 bases, with 5 bases between them. The CDR3 has 13 residues. Germline V gives CDR1 SGDLS, CDR2 YYNGEE. The CDR3 loop reads CASSRDSYNEQFF. The CDR3 region has the DNA TGTGCCAGCAGCCGTGACTCCTACAATGAGCAGTTCTTC.

This clone occurred once. Other nucleotide sequences in the sample specify the same CDR3. The genes are TRBV18 and TRBJ2-1, with D unresolved. Trimming stripped 2 bases from V and 7 bases from J, with 3 bases between. There are 11 residues in the CDR3. Germline CDR1 and CDR2: KGHSH and LQKENI. CDR3: CASSPGNEQFF. The CDR3 coding sequence is TGTGCCAGCTCACCAGGTAATGAGCAGTTCTTC. The variable domain in full, with the rest retrieved from reference TRBV18 and TRBJ2-1, is NAGVMQNPRHLVRRRGQEARLRCSPMKGHSHVYWYRQLPEEGLKFMVYLQKENIIDESGMPKERFSAEFPKEGPSILRIQQVVRGDSAAYFCASSPGNEQFFGPGTRLTVL.

V gene TRBV11-2 combines with J gene TRBJ2-1, with TRBD2 matching over 7 bases. J lost 2 bases, V lost 1 base, and 5 bases had no gene match. CDR1 and CDR2 (germline): SGHAT, FQNNGV. There are 16 residues in the CDR3. CDR3 protein: CASSLALAATYNEQFF. For the CDR3, the DNA is TGTGCCAGCAGCTTAGCCCTAGCGGCAACCTACAATGAGCAGTTCTTC.

V gene TRBV18 combines with J gene TRBJ2-7; 9 nucleotides align to TRBD1. J was trimmed by 3 bases and V by 0 bases; bases with no gene match: 3. There are 15 residues in the CDR3. The germline V gene encodes CDR1 KGHSH and CDR2 LQKENI. The CDR3 spells CASSPPDRGDYEQYF. The CDR3 nucleotides read TGTGCCAGCTCACCACCGGACAGGGGAGACTACGAGCAGTACTTC.

The CDR3: CASSYGGDRMQYF. Here the CDR3 DNA reads TGTGCCAGCAGTTATGGGGGGGATAGAATGCAGTATTTT. The rearrangement joins TRBV6-5 to TRBJ2-3; 7 nucleotides match TRBD2. Germline V CDR1 and CDR2: MNHEY, SVGAGI. V was clipped by 3 bases and J by 11 bases; unmatched bases: 8. CDR3 length equals 13 residues.

V usage is TRBV5-4 and J usage is TRBJ2-2; 7 nucleotides match TRBD2. Germline V lookup: CDR1 SGHNT, CDR2 YYREEE (reference sequence). The CDR3 totals 17 residues. V lost 2 bases to trimming and J lost 2 bases; unmatched junction nucleotides: 9. The CDR3 nucleotides read TGTGCCAGCAGCTTCGCCCTCCTAGCGGTAAACACCGGGGAGCTGTTTTTT. It yields the protein CASSFALLAVNTGELFF.

Note on this clone: The same CDR3 arises from other DNA sequences in this sample as well. The gene calls are TRBV2 and TRBJ2-3, with 10 bases fitting TRBD1. Germline CDR1 is SNHLY and CDR2 is FYNNEI. V was pared by 4 bases and J by 5 bases, with 3 bases of the junction left unmatched. The CDR3 contains 14 residues. CDR3 sequence: CASSGQGAGDTQYF. In nucleotides, the CDR3 is TGTGCCAGCAGTGGACAGGGGGCTGGAGATACGCAGTATTTT.

For this clone: Other DNA sequences from this sample encode an identical CDR3 as well. The chain recombines TRBV6-5 with TRBJ1-4; a possible D gene is TRBD1 (5 bases). V shed 2 bases and J shed 7 bases, with 8 bases lying between them. Germline lookup yields CDR1 MNHEY and CDR2 SVGAGI. The CDR3 extends over 13 amino acids. The CDR3 DNA reads TGTGCCAGCAGTTACCGGGGGGGTGAAAAACTGTTTTTT. This sequence encodes CASSYRGGEKLFF.

This chain links TRBV7-2 with TRBJ1-5, with 7 bases aligning to TRBD1. Germline V CDR1 and CDR2: SGHTA, FQGNSA. The length of the CDR3 is 15 residues. J gave up 9 bases and V 0 bases, and 8 bases lay outside the gene matches. CDR3 amino acids: CASSLAQTGLGPQHF. The CDR3 DNA sequence: TGTGCCAGCAGCTTAGCCCAGACAGGGCTAGGGCCCCAGCATTTT.

A single count supports this clone. The chain recombines TRBV19 with TRBJ1-1, with a weak D call TRBD1 (6 bases). This CDR3 has 14 amino acids. The V and J ends lost 2 bases and 3 bases respectively, with 10 bases between them. Germline CDR1 reads LNHDA; CDR2 reads SQIVND (reference sequence). CDR3 sequence reads: CASSIPGVDTEAFF. The CDR3 nucleotides read TGTGCCAGTAGTATACCAGGGGTTGACACTGAAGCTTTCTTT.

The chain employs TRBV28 and TRBJ2-3; D remains unclear. The CDR3 loop spans 12 amino acids. V was shortened by 2 bases and J by 5 bases, with 5 bases between the two germline ends. Germline values: CDR1 MDHEN, CDR2 SYDVKM. CDR3 residues: CASSLGIDTQYF. CDR3 coding DNA: TGTGCCAGCAGTTTAGGAATAGATACGCAGTATTTT. Variable domain in full (rest from reference TRBV28 and TRBJ2-3): DVKVTQSSRYLVKRTGEKVFLECVQDMDHENMFWYRQDPGLGLRLIYFSYDVKMKEKGDIPEGYSVSREKKERFSLILESASTNQTSMYLCASSLGIDTQYFGPGTRLTVL.

J is TRBJ2-3 and V is TRBV5-1, with 9 bases identical to TRBD1. Germline V gene data show CDR1 as SGHRS and CDR2 as YFSETQ. V lost 4 bases to trimming and J lost 6 bases; unmatched junction nucleotides: 9. The CDR3 loop spans 15 amino acids. The CDR3 DNA is TGCGCCAGCAGCGACCGGGACAGGGTGACGGATACGCAGTATTTT. Translating it yields CASSDRDRVTDTQYF.

The rearrangement joins TRBV9 to TRBJ2-3, with 10 bases fitting TRBD2. The V gene's germline CDR1 is SGDLS and CDR2 YYNGEE. The CDR3 loop spans 17 amino acids. V was clipped by 0 bases and J by 5 bases; unmatched bases: 9. The CDR3 protein is CASSVDSLAGVLDTQYF. CDR3 nucleotide sequence: TGTGCCAGCAGCGTAGACAGCCTAGCGGGAGTGTTAGATACGCAGTATTTT.

The chain has TRBV20-1 and TRBJ1-1, with a tentative D call TRBD1 (5 bases). Germline assignment: CDR1 DFQATT and CDR2 SNEGSKA (reference sequence). Trimming cost V 3 bases and J 11 bases, with 13 bases left between them. The CDR3 length is 11 residues. CDR3 coding DNA: TGCAGTGCTAGGGGGGACCGAAGCGCTTTCTTT. Translated: CSARGDRSAFF.